This T cell receptor beta chain was captured by sequencing in a study of T cell clonality in common variable immunodeficiency. Study findings and constraints: In common variable immunodeficiency, TCR beta chains reportedly carried fewer deletions and N-nucleotide insertions.

Sequencing was performed with immunoSEQ multiplex PCR; in TCRdb, only in-frame clones are kept and a portion is missing. The sample shows roughly 30,000 clones, none of them appearing just once. This clone has ten or more counts. Antigen specificity is unknown. The read terminates 3 residues before the CDR3 end, so the remaining end is supplied by the germline J gene. CVID subjects were neither ill nor on immunomodulatory or immunosuppressive medication at sampling. The CDR3 totals 14 residues. Between the trimmed V and J ends, which lost 3 bases and 0 bases, there was a span of 11 bases. CDR1 and CDR2 from the germline V gene are DFQATT and SNEGSKA (reference sequence).

The source is a human donor with common variable immunodeficiency. Sequenced sample: peripheral blood mononuclear cells. J is TRBJ1-1 and V is TRBV20-1; D is possibly TRBD1 (5 bases). CDR3 loop: CSARKDNMNTEAFF. The part of the CDR3 DNA that was read is TGCAGTGCTAGGAAGGACAACATGAACACTGAA.